This entry features one T cell receptor beta chain sequence. The antigen remains unidentified. This sample was taken from a study of shared clonotypes between healthy human individuals. Study-level information: Donors consisted of two women and a few men between 18 and 49.

V shed 1 base and J shed 1 base, with 6 bases lying between them. The CDR3 has 14 amino acids. Per the germline V gene, CDR1 is SGHDT and CDR2 is YYEEEE. Method: immunoSEQ multiplex PCR; TCRdb's copy keeps in-frame clones and lacks some. Among about 1 million clones listed, 70% to 80% were seen once. Study-wide results and limits: Across subsets, estimated richness was generally greater for naive than for memory populations. The genetic and exposure-history diversity represented was limited by few donors.

CD4+ cells underwent separation, giving CD45RA+ naive and CD45RA-negative memory subsets. The sample comprised memory CD4+ T cells sorted from blood. Subset indicated: CD45RA-negative fraction. The chain has TRBV5-6 and TRBJ1-3; possibly TRBD1 for D (5 bases). The TCR originated in a young man in good health. The CDR3 DNA follows: TGTGCCAGCAGCTTGAGGGGTTCTGGAAACACCATATATTTT. Protein: CASSLRGSGNTIYF.